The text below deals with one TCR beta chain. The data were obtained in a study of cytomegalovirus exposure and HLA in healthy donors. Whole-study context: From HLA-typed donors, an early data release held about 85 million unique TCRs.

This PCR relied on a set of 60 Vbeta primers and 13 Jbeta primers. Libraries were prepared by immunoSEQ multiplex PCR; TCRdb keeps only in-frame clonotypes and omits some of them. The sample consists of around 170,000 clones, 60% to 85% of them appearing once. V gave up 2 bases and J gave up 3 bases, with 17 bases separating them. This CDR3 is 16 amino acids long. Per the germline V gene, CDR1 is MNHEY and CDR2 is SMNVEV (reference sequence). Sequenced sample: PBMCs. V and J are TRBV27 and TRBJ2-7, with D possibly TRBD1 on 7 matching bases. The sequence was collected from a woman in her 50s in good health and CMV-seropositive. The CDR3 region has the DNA TGTGCCAGCAGTTTAAAAGGGGGCGCCGGGAGCTACGAGCAGTACTTC. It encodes CASSLKGGAGSYEQYF.